The next 2 T cell receptor beta chains were all read from a single sample in a study of radiotherapy plus CTLA-4 blockade in lung cancer. Sequenced by immunoSEQ multiplex PCR; TCRdb stores in-frame clones only, minus some. In the table there are 85,000 to 130,000 clones, approximately 87% of which are singletons. The specimen comprised peripheral blood, sampled from a patient treated with radiotherapy plus ipilimumab. These receptors were obtained from a human donor with non-small cell lung cancer that progressed on radiotherapy plus ipilimumab. Some clones in this sample may be carry-over from other donors' samples.

This chain joins TRBV29-1 and TRBJ2-3; D is possibly TRBD1 (6 bases). The CDR3 covers 13 residues. CDR1 and CDR2 (germline): SQVTM, ANQGSEA. Trimming took off 4 bases at V and 2 bases at J, with 10 bases between the two ends. DNA for the CDR3: TGCAGCGTTGCCCAGGGGCACACAGATACGCAGTATTTT. It yields the protein CSVAQGHTDTQYF.

The rearrangement joins TRBV27 to TRBJ2-3; D call uncertain. This CDR3 spans 15 amino acids. Germline CDR1 MNHEY, CDR2 SMNVEV (reference sequence). Trimming removed 2 bases at V and 1 base at J, with 10 bases between. Here the CDR3 reads CASSLGLGGTDTQYF. The CDR3 DNA reads as TGTGCCAGCAGTTTAGGTTTAGGAGGCACAGATACGCAGTATTTT.